This T cell receptor (beta chain) was found in a study of T cells in localized non-small cell lung cancer. Study findings and constraints: Appearing in adjacent lung were a median about 60 of the top 100 tumor clones. Clonality peaked in uninvolved adjacent lung rather than tumor.

Trimming took 3 bases from V and 4 from J, leaving 7 bases between them. The length of the CDR3 is 13 residues. The germline gives CDR1 MDHEN, CDR2 SYDVKM. In regard to this clone: No antigen is known for it.

The table came from immunoSEQ multiplex PCR; TCRdb's copy has only in-frame clones and leaves some out. The table lists under 65,000 clones, around nine tenths of them singletons, with around 20% in the top ten. The source of this sequence is a man aged 40 to 75 with stage I squamous cell lung carcinoma. The J gene is TRBJ1-5, the V gene TRBV28; D gene ambiguous. Material: peripheral blood, obtained before any cancer treatment. This chain's CDR3 is CASSFVPNQPQHF. CDR3 nucleotide sequence: TGTGCCAGCAGTTTTGTTCCTAATCAGCCCCAGCATTTT.